The next 29 T cell receptor beta chains were all read from a single sample in a study of graft-versus-host responses after intestinal transplantation. Their antigens remain unidentified. The repertoire was sequenced with immunoSEQ multiplex PCR; TCRdb's copy has only in-frame clones and lacks some. The repertoire holds tens of thousands of clones, approximately 94% seen once, with approximately 0.4% in the top ten. The material was unstimulated CD4+ T cells sorted from spleen or lymph node cells, obtained before transplant. The source of these receptors is a human donor who was the organ donor for an intestinal transplant.

The chain uses TRBV11-3 and TRBJ2-7; maybe TRBD1 (6 bases). V lost 6 bases and J lost 1, with 10 bases in between. From germline, CDR1 is SGHNT and CDR2 YENEEA. The CDR3 extends over 13 amino acids. The CDR3 protein is CASSRTGSYEQYF. CDR3 nucleotides: TGTGCCAGCAGTCGAACAGGGTCCTACGAGCAGTACTTC.

The chain uses TRBV7-8 and TRBJ1-2, with TRBD1 matching over 8 bases. Trimming took 2 bases from V and 4 from J; bases not matched to a gene: 3. Germline V gene data show CDR1 as SGHVS and CDR2 as FQNEAQ. CDR3 length: 14 residues. The CDR3 DNA reads as TGTGCCAGCAGCTTACGGGACAGGCTCTATGGCTACACCTTC. Translating gives CASSLRDRLYGYTF. Based on the CDR3 plus reference TRBV7-8 and TRBJ1-2, the full variable domain is GAGVSQSPRYKVAKRGQDVALRCDPISGHVSLFWYQQALGQGPEFLTYFQNEAQLDKSGLPSDRFFAERPEGSVSTLKIQRTQQEDSAVYLCASSLRDRLYGYTFGSGTRLTVV.

The chain couples TRBV9 to TRBJ2-3; D gene ambiguous. V was shortened by 0 bases and J by 5 bases, with 1 base between the two germline ends. The CDR3 totals 11 residues. Germline V gives CDR1 SGDLS, CDR2 YYNGEE. The CDR3 sequence: CASSVEDTQYF. For the CDR3, the DNA is TGTGCCAGCAGCGTAGAAGATACGCAGTATTTT.

The J gene is TRBJ2-3, the V gene TRBV6-6; D is unresolved. CDR1 and CDR2 (germline): MNHNY, SVGAGI (reference sequence). This CDR3 contains 14 residues. Trimming took off 0 bases at V and 1 base at J, with 5 bases between the two ends. The CDR3 loop is CASSYSGGTDTQYF. The CDR3 nucleotides read TGTGCCAGCAGTTACTCTGGGGGCACAGATACGCAGTATTTT.

The rearrangement uses TRBV19 and TRBJ2-3; the D is unclear. CDR1 LNHDA and CDR2 SQIVND come from the germline V gene (reference sequence). Deletions cut 7 bases from V and 0 bases from J, with 26 bases between. This CDR3 contains 19 residues. The CDR3 DNA sequence: TGTGCCAGTACCAACCACCCCGCTGGCGAAGTCCCTAGCACAGATACGCAGTATTTT. This translates into CASTNHPAGEVPSTDTQYF.

The chain combines TRBV6-5 with TRBJ2-7, with D unclear. V dropped 8 bases and J dropped 2 bases, with 7 bases sitting between them. The CDR3 consists of 11 residues. Germline V gene lookup returns CDR1 MNHEY and CDR2 SVGAGI. CDR3 amino acids: CASGPAYEQYF. The CDR3 coding sequence is TGTGCCAGCGGACCCGCCTACGAGCAGTACTTC.

In the case of this clone: The junction does not match germline at one end; this may be a read error. The rearrangement links TRBV7-7 to TRBJ2-1, with 8 bases aligning to TRBD2. CDR1 and CDR2 from the germline V gene are SSHAT and FNYEAQ (reference sequence). CDR3 length equals 19 residues. CDR3 nucleotide sequence: TGTGCTAGCAGCTTAGCGAAGGGACTAGACTCCATCTCCTACAATGAGCAGTTCTTC. It yields the protein CASSLAKGLDSISYNEQFF.

This chain connects TRBV4-3 to TRBJ1-2; TRBD1 is a possible D gene (6 bases). V lost 0 bases, J lost 7 bases, and 15 bases lay in between. CDR3 length: 15 amino acids. The germline gives CDR1 LGHNA, CDR2 YSLEER. The CDR3: CASSQEVQGGIGYTF. As DNA, the CDR3 is TGCGCCAGCAGCCAAGAGGTACAGGGCGGTATTGGCTACACCTTC.

The genes are TRBV5-4 and TRBJ2-3; TRBD2 is a possible D gene (6 bases). Deletions cut 2 bases from V and 1 base from J, with 8 bases between. Per the germline V gene, CDR1 is SGHNT and CDR2 is YYREEE (reference sequence). The CDR3 length is 14 residues. The CDR3 nucleotides read TGTGCCAGCAGCTTCCCTAGCGGCACAGATACGCAGTATTTT. The encoded protein is CASSFPSGTDTQYF.

The count of this clone is one. The chain joins TRBV7-2 to TRBJ1-2; the D is unclear. Germline assignment: CDR1 SGHTA and CDR2 FQGNSA. Trimming cost V 1 base and J 7 bases, with 13 bases left between them. This CDR3 has 14 residues. Here the CDR3 DNA reads TGTGCCAGCAGCTTAGTGGGCAGAAGCGCTGGCTACACCTTC. Amino acid sequence: CASSLVGRSAGYTF.

The genes are TRBV7-9 and TRBJ2-7; D is ambiguous. The CDR3 is 13 residues long. The V gene lost 5 bases and the J gene lost 9 bases, with 17 bases spanning the gap. Germline V gene sequence: CDR1 SEHNR, CDR2 FQNEAQ (reference sequence). The CDR3 DNA follows: TGTGCCAGCAGCACTGGATATCCAGTCGGGCAGTACTTC. It codes for CASSTGYPVGQYF.

The chain joins TRBV7-3 to TRBJ1-6; 7 bases agree with TRBD1. CDR1 SGHTA and CDR2 FQGTGA come from the germline V gene. The CDR3 has 15 residues. J lost 4 bases, V lost 4 bases, and 4 bases had no gene match. CDR3 coding DNA: TGTGCCAGCAGCTCGACAGGGAAGTATAATTCACCCCTCCACTTT. Its protein product is CASSSTGKYNSPLHF.

The rearrangement links TRBV30 to TRBJ2-7, with TRBD2 as a possible D gene (6 bases). Germline CDR1 is GTSNPN and CDR2 is SVGIG (reference sequence). This CDR3 comprises 13 residues. Trimming shortened V by 3 bases and J by 4 bases, and 13 bases separated the two germline ends. The CDR3 here is CAWRGGPVYEQYF. As DNA, the CDR3 is TGTGCCTGGAGGGGGGGTCCCGTTTACGAGCAGTACTTC.

The rearrangement links TRBV7-9 to TRBJ2-3; no definite D call. The length of the CDR3 is 16 residues. V was trimmed by 4 bases and J by 0 bases, leaving 14 bases between them. Germline loops: CDR1 SEHNR, CDR2 FQNEAQ (reference sequence). Written as DNA, the CDR3 is TGTGCCAGCAGCTCCCGCCGTGGGTCTAGCACAGATACGCAGTATTTT. Translation: CASSSRRGSSTDTQYF.

The genes are TRBV14 and TRBJ2-5; 11 bases match TRBD2. V shed 5 bases and J 11 bases; nucleotides not matched to a gene: 10. CDR1 is SGHDN and CDR2 is FVKESK in the germline V gene. The CDR3 runs to 14 residues. The CDR3 DNA is TGTGCCAGCAGCGCCGGGACTAGCGGTATAGGGCAGTACTTC. Protein sequence: CASSAGTSGIGQYF.

The chain links TRBV25-1 to TRBJ2-7, with D maybe TRBD2 (6 bases). V shed 2 bases and J shed 3 bases, with 14 bases lying between them. Germline V gene data show CDR1 as MGHDK and CDR2 as SYGVNS. This CDR3 has 15 amino acids. CDR3 bases: TGTGCCAGCAGTGAAAAGGAGGGAAGACACTACGAGCAGTACTTC. It codes for CASSEKEGRHYEQYF.

This clone was seen once. This rearrangement joins TRBV7-2 to TRBJ2-1; D is uncertain. The germline CDR1 and CDR2 sequences are SGHTA and FQGNSA. The V end lost 4 bases, the J end lost 4 bases, and 5 bases lay between the germline ends. This CDR3 has 12 amino acids. The DNA for the CDR3 is TGTGCCAGCAGCTCGGGTTACAATGAGCAGTTCTTC. It encodes CASSSGYNEQFF.

The J gene is TRBJ1-1, the V gene TRBV6-5, with a possible D match to TRBD1 (5 bases). Germline V gene data show CDR1 as MNHEY and CDR2 as SVGAGI. The CDR3 has 15 amino acids. The ends were cut back, 5 bases at V and 3 bases at J, with 16 bases in the middle. Here the CDR3 reads CASSTFRVGYTEAFF. The CDR3 nucleotides read TGTGCCAGCAGTACATTCAGGGTCGGGTACACTGAAGCTTTCTTT.

The CDR3 DNA reads TGCGCCAGCAGCCTAGTTAAAGGTAGCGGGGGGCCGATATCCTACAATGAGCAGTTCTTC. Translated: CASSLVKGSGGPISYNEQFF. The gene calls are TRBV4-3 and TRBJ2-1; 10 bases are shared with TRBD2. The V gene's germline CDR1 is LGHNA and CDR2 YSLEER. The CDR3 has 20 residues. J was trimmed by 1 base and V by 4 bases; bases with no gene match: 16.

The chain combines TRBV7-9 with TRBJ2-5, with unresolved D. The CDR3 sequence is 19 residues long. Trimming removed 1 base at V and 2 bases at J, with 23 bases between. The germline V gene has CDR1 SEHNR and CDR2 FQNEAQ (reference sequence). The CDR3 loop is CASSLGQGYPGLGQETQYF. DNA of the CDR3: TGTGCCAGCAGCTTAGGTCAAGGGTACCCCGGTCTGGGACAAGAGACCCAGTACTTC. Variable domain in full (rest from reference TRBV7-9 and TRBJ2-5): DTGVSQNPRHKITKRGQNVTFRCDPISEHNRLYWYRQTLGQGPEFLTYFQNEAQLEKSRLLSDRFSAERPKGSFSTLEIQRTEQGDSAMYLCASSLGQGYPGLGQETQYFGPGTRLLVL.

This clone was seen only once. J is TRBJ1-2 and V is TRBV9; the D is unclear. Germline V CDR1 and CDR2: SGDLS, YYNGEE. V was shortened by 4 bases and J by 4 bases, with 11 bases between the two germline ends. The CDR3 sequence is 13 residues long. The CDR3 DNA reads as TGTGCCAGCAGCCCCGGAACGGCCTATGGCTACACCTTC. Protein: CASSPGTAYGYTF.

The V call is TRBV21-1, the J call TRBJ1-3; TRBD1 was called by the table and not checked on the DNA. TRBV21-1 is flagged as a pseudogene. CDR3 size: 14 residues. The CDR3 coding sequence is TGTGCCAGCAGCAAAGACAGGGGATGGGACACCATATATTTT. It translates to CASSKDRGWDTIYF.

This clone was seen a handful of times. The V gene is TRBV7-3, the J gene TRBJ1-2; D is ambiguous. Germline V gives CDR1 SGHTA, CDR2 FQGTGA. The CDR3 totals 13 residues. V lost 4 bases, J lost 2 bases, and 8 bases lay in between. The CDR3 nucleotides are TGTGCCAGCAGCTCCCCCTTCAACTATGGCTACACCTTC. Its translation: CASSSPFNYGYTF.

This clone was counted once. The V and J genes are TRBV7-9 and TRBJ1-1; D is perhaps TRBD1 (5 bases). Trimming took 5 bases from V and 0 from J, leaving 13 bases between them. The CDR3 consists of 15 residues. CDR1 is SEHNR, CDR2 FQNEAQ, per germline (reference sequence). In DNA, the CDR3 is TGTGCCAGCAGCCCGGGGGATAAATTGAACACTGAAGCTTTCTTT. Its protein is CASSPGDKLNTEAFF. Looking up the rest from reference TRBV7-9 and TRBJ1-1 gives the full variable domain: DTGVSQNPRHKITKRGQNVTFRCDPISEHNRLYWYRQTLGQGPEFLTYFQNEAQLEKSRLLSDRFSAERPKGSFSTLEIQRTEQGDSAMYLCASSPGDKLNTEAFFGQGTRLTVV.

The V call is TRBV2, the J call TRBJ1-2; TRBD1 aligns across 9 bases. Trimming removed 6 bases from V and 4 bases from J; junction bases left unmatched: 6. CDR3 length: 14 amino acids. Germline V lookup: CDR1 SNHLY, CDR2 FYNNEI. DNA of the CDR3: TGTGCCAGCAGAGGGACAGGGTCATCCTATGGCTACACCTTC. Translated: CASRGTGSSYGYTF.

The genes are TRBV19 and TRBJ1-4; D remains unclear. The germline gives CDR1 LNHDA, CDR2 SQIVND (reference sequence). V was trimmed by 11 bases and J by 4 bases, leaving 14 bases between them. The CDR3 is 13 amino acids. CDR3: CAVNTGLNEKLFF. The CDR3 DNA reads as TGTGCCGTTAATACGGGCCTTAATGAAAAACTGTTTTTT.

Concerning this clone: At one boundary the junction diverges from the germline segment, which might be a read error. Other DNA sequences in the same sample also yield this CDR3. The rearrangement links TRBV7-2 to TRBJ1-2; 7 nucleotides align to TRBD1. Germline assignment: CDR1 SGHTA and CDR2 FQGNSA. CDR3 length: 15 residues. CDR3 residues: CASSWGQPGNYGYTF. Written as DNA, the CDR3 is TGCGCCAGCAGCTGGGGACAGCCCGGCAACTATGGCTACACCTTC.

The chain couples TRBV19 to TRBJ2-7, with 8 bases matching TRBD1. CDR1 is LNHDA and CDR2 is SQIVND in the germline V gene (reference sequence). This CDR3 has 15 amino acids. V was pared by 10 bases and J by 4 bases, with 15 bases of the junction left unmatched. CDR3 in DNA: TGTGCCACATCCGCCCCGAGCAGGGGGCGATACGAGCAGTACTTC. This codes for CATSAPSRGRYEQYF.

The DNA of the CDR3 is TGTGCCAGCCGTGTGAAGGAGGGTCAGCCCCAGCATTTT. Translation gives CASRVKEGQPQHF. V usage is TRBV2 and J usage is TRBJ1-5; D gene unclear. Looked up from germline, CDR1 is SNHLY and CDR2 is FYNNEI. This CDR3 contains 13 residues. V gave up 8 bases and J gave up 6 bases, with 14 bases separating them.